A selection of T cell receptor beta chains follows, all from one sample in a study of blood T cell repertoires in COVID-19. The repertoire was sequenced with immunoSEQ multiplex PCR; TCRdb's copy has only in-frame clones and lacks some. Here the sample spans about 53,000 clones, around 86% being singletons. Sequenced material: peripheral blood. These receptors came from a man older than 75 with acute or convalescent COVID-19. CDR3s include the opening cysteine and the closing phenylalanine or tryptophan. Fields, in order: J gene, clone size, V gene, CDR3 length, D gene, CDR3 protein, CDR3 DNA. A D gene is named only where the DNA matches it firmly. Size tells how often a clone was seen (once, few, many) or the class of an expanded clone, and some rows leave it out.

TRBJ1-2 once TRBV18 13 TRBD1 CASSPQGAGGYTF TGTGCCAGCTCACCACAGGGGGCAGGGGGCTACACCTTC
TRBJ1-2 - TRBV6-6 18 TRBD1 CASSPGGGQGPSYYGYTF TGTGCCAGCAGTCCCGGGGGGGGACAGGGGCCCTCCTACTATGGCTACACCTTC
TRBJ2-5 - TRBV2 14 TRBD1 CASSRTGGRETQYF TGTGCCAGCAGTAGGACAGGGGGGAGGGAGACCCAGTACTTC
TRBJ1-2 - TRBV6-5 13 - CASTDSSNYGYTF TGTGCCAGTACGGACAGTTCTAACTATGGCTACACCTTC
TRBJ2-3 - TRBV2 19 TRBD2 CASSAKTVGLAASTDTQYF TGTGCCAGCAGTGCTAAGACGGTGGGACTAGCGGCGAGCACAGATACGCAGTATTTT
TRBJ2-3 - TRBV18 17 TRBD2 CASSRSHRGERTDTQYF TGTGCCAGCTCACGATCCCATCGGGGGGAGAGGACAGATACGCAGTATTTT
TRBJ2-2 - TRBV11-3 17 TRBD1 CASSFQGTGTNTGELFF TGTGCCAGCAGCTTTCAGGGGACAGGGACAAACACCGGGGAGCTGTTTTTT
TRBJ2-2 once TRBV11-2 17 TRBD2 CASSFRLAGGGTGELFF TGTGCCAGCAGCTTCCGACTAGCGGGGGGGGGCACCGGGGAGCTGTTTTTT
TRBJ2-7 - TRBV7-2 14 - CASSSSTGIYEQYF TGTGCCAGCAGCTCCTCGACAGGAATCTACGAGCAGTACTTC
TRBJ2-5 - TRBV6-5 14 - CASTRHTVQETQYF TGTGCCAGCACACGACACACTGTTCAAGAGACCCAGTACTTC
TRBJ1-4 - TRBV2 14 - CASRAGTLDEKLFF TGTGCCAGCAGAGCCGGGACACTAGACGAAAAACTGTTTTTT
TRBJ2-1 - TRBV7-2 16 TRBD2 CASSLIAGGSYNEQFF TGTGCCAGCAGCTTGATAGCGGGGGGGAGCTACAATGAGCAGTTCTTC
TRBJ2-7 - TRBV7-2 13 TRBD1 CASSQRTGYEQYF TGTGCCAGCAGCCAACGGACAGGTTACGAGCAGTACTTC
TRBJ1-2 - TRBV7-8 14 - CASSSRAGEVGYTF TGTGCCAGCAGCTCCAGAGCAGGGGAAGTCGGCTACACCTTC
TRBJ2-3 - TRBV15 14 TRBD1 CATSRDRGADTQYF TGTGCCACCAGCAGGGACAGGGGGGCAGATACGCAGTATTTT
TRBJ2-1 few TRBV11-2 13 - CASSLVRGFEQFF TGTGCCAGCAGCTTGGTACGGGGGTTTGAGCAGTTCTTC
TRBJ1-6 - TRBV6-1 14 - CASSELGVNSPLHF TGTGCCAGCAGTGAACTAGGGGTTAATTCACCCCTCCACTTT
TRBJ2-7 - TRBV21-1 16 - CASSKGLNRYHYEQYF TGTGCCAGCAGCAAAGGTTTAAACAGATACCACTACGAGCAGTACTTC
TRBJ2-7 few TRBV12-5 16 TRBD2 CASGPQGSGASYEQYF TGTGCTAGTGGTCCTCAGGGAAGCGGGGCCTCCTACGAGCAGTACTTC
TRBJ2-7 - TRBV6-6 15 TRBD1 CASSYQGQGTYEQYF TGTGCCAGCAGTTACCAGGGACAGGGAACGTACGAGCAGTACTTC
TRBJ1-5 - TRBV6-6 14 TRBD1 CASSWDRPNQPQHF TGTGCCAGCAGCTGGGACAGGCCCAATCAGCCCCAGCATTTT
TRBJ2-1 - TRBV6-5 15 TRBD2 CASSYRGGGGGEQFF TGTGCCAGCAGTTACCGAGGCGGGGGGGGAGGTGAGCAGTTCTTC
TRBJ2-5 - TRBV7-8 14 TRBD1 CASSFLGQQETQYF TGTGCCAGCAGCTTCTTGGGACAGCAAGAGACCCAGTACTTC
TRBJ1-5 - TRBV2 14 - CASSEGRGPGTQHF TGTGCCAGCAGTGAAGGAAGGGGCCCAGGGACCCAGCATTTT
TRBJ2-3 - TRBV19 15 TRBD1 CASSWTGSRTDTQYF TGTGCCAGTTCCTGGACAGGGTCTCGCACAGATACGCAGTATTTT
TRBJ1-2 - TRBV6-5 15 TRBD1 CASFPPGGRNYGYTF TGTGCCAGCTTCCCGCCAGGGGGGAGGAACTATGGCTACACCTTC
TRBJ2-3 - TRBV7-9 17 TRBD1 CASMKLGGWGGTDTQYF TGTGCCAGCATGAAGCTAGGGGGCTGGGGTGGCACAGATACGCAGTATTTT
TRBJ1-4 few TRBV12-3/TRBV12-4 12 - CASSLGGEKLFF TGTGCCAGCAGTTTAGGGGGGGAGAAACTGTTTTTT
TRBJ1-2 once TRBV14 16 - CASSQDWTRDTYGYTF TGTGCCAGCAGCCAAGATTGGACACGCGATACCTATGGCTACACCTTC
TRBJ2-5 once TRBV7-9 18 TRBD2 CASTILQLAGGTQETQYF TGTGCCAGCACCATCCTTCAACTAGCGGGGGGAACCCAAGAGACCCAGTACTTC
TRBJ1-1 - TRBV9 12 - CASSKRDTEAFF TGTGCCAGCAGCAAGAGGGACACTGAAGCTTTCTTT
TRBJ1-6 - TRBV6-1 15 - CASSEVAGRNSPLHF TGTGCCAGCAGTGAAGTTGCAGGGAGGAATTCACCCCTCCACTTT
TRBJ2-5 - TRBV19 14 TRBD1 CASMEGQGAKTQYF TGTGCCAGTATGGAGGGACAGGGGGCGAAGACCCAGTACTTC
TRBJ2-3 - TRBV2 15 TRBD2 CASSEETSPPDTQYF TGTGCCAGCAGTGAAGAGACTAGCCCCCCAGATACGCAGTATTTT
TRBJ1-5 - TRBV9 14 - CASSVVGDNQPQHF TGTGCCAGCAGCGTAGTAGGGGACAATCAGCCCCAGCATTTT
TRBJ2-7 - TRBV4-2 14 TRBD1 CASSQTGASYEQYF TGTGCCAGCAGCCAAACAGGGGCTAGCTACGAGCAGTACTTC
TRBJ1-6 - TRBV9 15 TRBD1 CASSVSQGANSPLHF TGTGCCAGCAGCGTCTCACAGGGGGCGAATTCACCCCTCCACTTT
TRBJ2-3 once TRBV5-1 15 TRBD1 CASSLEGQDPDTQYF TGCGCCAGCAGCTTGGAGGGACAGGATCCAGATACGCAGTATTTT
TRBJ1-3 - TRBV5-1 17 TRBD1 CASSSRTGGRTGNTIYF TGCGCCAGCAGCTCGAGAACAGGGGGCCGAACTGGAAACACCATATATTTT
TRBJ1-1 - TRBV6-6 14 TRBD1 CASSQQGVNTEAFF TGTGCCAGCAGCCAACAGGGGGTGAACACTGAAGCTTTCTTT
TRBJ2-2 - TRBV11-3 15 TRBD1 CASSRRQGATGELFF TGTGCCAGCAGCAGACGACAGGGGGCGACCGGGGAGCTGTTTTTT